These 11 T cell receptor beta chains originate from one sample sequenced in a study of identical twins. TCRdb re-analysed the 5' RACE reads in MiXCR, keeping a single row per CDR3 protein. The sample carries hundreds of thousands of distinct CDR3 sequences, 20% to 25% recorded once. Another study also made use of these data, one on T cells expressing NK-cell markers.

The material sequenced was PBMCs. These receptors were obtained from a woman under 30 in good health.

This clonotype was counted between two and nine times. The rearrangement joins TRBV20-1 to TRBJ2-3; tentatively, D is TRBD2 (5 bases). The V gene lost 7 bases and the J gene lost 5 bases, with 16 bases spanning the gap. CDR1 is DFQATT and CDR2 is SNEGSKA in the germline V gene (reference sequence). This CDR3 region has 13 residues. The CDR3 sequence is CSVSGPGGDTQYF. In DNA form, the CDR3 reads TGCAGTGTCAGCGGTCCAGGCGGAGATACGCAGTATTTT.

This rearrangement joins TRBV20-1 to TRBJ2-1; D remains unclear. CDR1 and CDR2 from the germline V gene are DFQATT and SNEGSKA (reference sequence). CDR3 length equals 12 residues. With 0 bases removed from V and 13 bases from J, the gap between germline ends came to 13 bases. The CDR3 bases are TGCAGTGCTAGAGATAACCACTCCCCCCAGTTCTTC. Amino acids: CSARDNHSPQFF.

V is TRBV20-1 and J is TRBJ2-1; 7 nucleotides agree with TRBD2. The V segment lost 3 bases and the J segment 0 bases; nucleotides outside the gene matches: 8. The V gene's germline CDR1 is DFQATT and CDR2 SNEGSKA (reference sequence). The CDR3 sequence is 16 residues long. The CDR3 region is CSARLAGRSSYNEQFF. CDR3 bases: TGCAGTGCTAGGTTAGCGGGCCGTAGCTCCTACAATGAGCAGTTCTTC.

The chain joins TRBV6-1 to TRBJ2-1; D is unclear. The length of the CDR3 is 14 residues. CDR1 and CDR2 (germline): MNHNS, SASEGT. V was cut by 8 bases and J by 4 bases, with 15 bases left in between. The CDR3 DNA reads as TGTGCCAGCGGAGAAAACCCTTTATACAATGAGCAGTTCTTC. As protein: CASGENPLYNEQFF.

There are a few counts of this clonotype. This chain links TRBV15 with TRBJ2-7; D tentatively fits TRBD1 or TRBD2 (5 bases each). V lost 0 bases and J lost 5, with 11 bases in between. CDR1 LNHNV and CDR2 YYDKDF come from the germline V gene (reference sequence). The length of the CDR3 is 14 residues. CDR3 bases: TGTGCCACCAGCAGAGATATGACGGGACACGAGCAGTACTTC. Its protein product is CATSRDMTGHEQYF.

The sample holds a few counts of this clonotype. This rearrangement joins TRBV20-1 to TRBJ2-7; D is unclear. Trimming took 3 bases from V and 2 from J, leaving 5 bases between them. The germline V gene encodes CDR1 DFQATT and CDR2 SNEGSKA (reference sequence). The CDR3 sequence is 11 residues long. CDR3 nucleotides: TGCAGTGCTAGCAGACCCTACGAGCAGTACTTC. Its protein product is CSASRPYEQYF.

This clonotype was recorded a few times. V gene TRBV29-1 combines with J gene TRBJ2-7; 13 bases align to TRBD2. The V and J ends lost 1 base and 2 bases, in that order; junction bases with no gene match: 2. The CDR3 has 15 residues. Germline loops: CDR1 SQVTM, CDR2 ANQGSEA. The CDR3 sequence is CSVEGGTSGTYEQYF. The CDR3 nucleotides are TGCAGCGTTGAAGGGGGGACTAGCGGGACCTACGAGCAGTACTTC.

The V call is TRBV28, the J call TRBJ1-3; D not certain. Trimming took off 4 bases at V and 1 base at J, with 5 bases between the two ends. Germline CDR1 reads MDHEN; CDR2 reads SYDVKM. The CDR3 runs 13 residues. CDR3 loop: CASSYGSGNTIYF. The CDR3 DNA reads TGTGCCAGCAGTTATGGATCTGGAAACACCATATATTTT.

This rearrangement joins TRBV5-6 to TRBJ2-1; no definite D call. This CDR3 has 13 amino acids. The germline gives CDR1 SGHDT, CDR2 YYEEEE. V gave up 4 bases and J gave up 7 bases, with 12 bases separating them. The CDR3 region has the DNA TGTGCCAGCAGCATCATTGAGGCGAATGAGCAGTTCTTC. It yields the protein CASSIIEANEQFF.

J is TRBJ2-7 and V is TRBV13; D possibly uses TRBD1 or TRBD2 (5 bases each). Trimming shortened V by 1 base and J by 3 bases, and 10 bases separated the two germline ends. CDR3 length: 14 residues. From germline, CDR1 is PRHDT and CDR2 FYEKMQ (reference sequence). The DNA of the CDR3 is TGTGCCAGCAGCTTAGTCGGGGCGGGCTACGAGCAGTACTTC. It yields the protein CASSLVGAGYEQYF.

This chain joins TRBV20-1 and TRBJ2-5, with 11 nucleotides matching TRBD2. Trimming at V came to 4 bases and at J to 5 bases, leaving 15 bases not matched to a gene. The CDR3 length is 17 residues. Looked up from germline, CDR1 is DFQATT and CDR2 is SNEGSKA (reference sequence). DNA of the CDR3: TGCAGTGCTACTAAAGGGACTAGCGGCCTGTGGGGTGAGACCCAGTACTTC. This sequence encodes CSATKGTSGLWGETQYF.